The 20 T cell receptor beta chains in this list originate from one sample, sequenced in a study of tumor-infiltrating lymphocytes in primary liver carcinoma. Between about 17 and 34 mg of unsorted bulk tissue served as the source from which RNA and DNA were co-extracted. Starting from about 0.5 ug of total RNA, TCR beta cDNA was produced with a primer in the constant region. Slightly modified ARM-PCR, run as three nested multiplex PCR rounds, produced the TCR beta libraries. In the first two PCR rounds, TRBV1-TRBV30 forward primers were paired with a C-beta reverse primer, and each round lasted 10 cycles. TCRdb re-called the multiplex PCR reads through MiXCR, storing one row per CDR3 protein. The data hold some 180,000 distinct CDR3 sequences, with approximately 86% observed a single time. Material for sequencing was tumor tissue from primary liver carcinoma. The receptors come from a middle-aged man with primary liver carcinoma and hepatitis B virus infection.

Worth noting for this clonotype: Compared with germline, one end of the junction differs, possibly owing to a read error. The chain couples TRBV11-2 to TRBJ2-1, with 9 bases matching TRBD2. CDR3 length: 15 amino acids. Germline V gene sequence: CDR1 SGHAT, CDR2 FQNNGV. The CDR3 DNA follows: TGTGCCAACAGCCAGACTAGCGGAAGCAACAATGAGCAGCTCTTC. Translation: CANSQTSGSNNEQLF. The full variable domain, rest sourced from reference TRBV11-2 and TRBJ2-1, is EAGVAQSPRYKIIEKRQSVAFWCNPISGHATLYWYQQILGQGPKLLIQFQNNGVVDDSQLPKDRFSAERLKGVDSTLKIQPAKLEDSAVYLCANSQTSGSNNEQLFGPGTRLTVL.

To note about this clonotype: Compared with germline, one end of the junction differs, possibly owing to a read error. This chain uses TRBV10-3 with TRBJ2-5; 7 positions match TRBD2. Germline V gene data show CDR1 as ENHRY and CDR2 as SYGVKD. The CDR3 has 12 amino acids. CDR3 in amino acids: CANSTSQETQYF. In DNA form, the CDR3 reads TGTGCCAACTCGACTAGCCAAGAGACCCAGTATTTC.

CDR3 amino acids: CATSDPTGSGRETQYF. The CDR3 DNA is TGTGCCACCAGTGACCCGACCGGGTCCGGAAGAGAGACCCAGTACTTC. The V and J genes are TRBV24-1 and TRBJ2-5; D gene unclear. CDR1 is KGHDR, CDR2 SFDVKD, per germline. V lost 4 bases, J lost 4 bases, and 18 bases lay in between. The length of the CDR3 is 16 residues.

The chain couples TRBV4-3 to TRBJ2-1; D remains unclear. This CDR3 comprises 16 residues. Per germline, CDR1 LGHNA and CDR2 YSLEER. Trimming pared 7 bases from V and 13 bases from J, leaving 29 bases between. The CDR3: CASNQDPYSEYKDQFF. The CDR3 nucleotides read TGCGCCAGCAATCAAGATCCCTACTCAGAATACAAAGATCAGTTCTTC.

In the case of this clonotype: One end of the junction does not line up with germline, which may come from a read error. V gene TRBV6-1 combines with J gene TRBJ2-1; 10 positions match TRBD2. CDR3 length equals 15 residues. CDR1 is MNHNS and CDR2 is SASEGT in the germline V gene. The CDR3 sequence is CANSEPSGSYNEQFF. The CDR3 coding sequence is TGTGCCAACAGTGAACCTAGCGGGAGTTACAATGAGCAGTTCTTC.

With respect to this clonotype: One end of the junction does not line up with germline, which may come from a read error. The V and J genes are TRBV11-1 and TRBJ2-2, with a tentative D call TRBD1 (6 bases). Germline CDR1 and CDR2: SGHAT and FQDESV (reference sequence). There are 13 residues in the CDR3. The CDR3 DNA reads TGTGTCAGCAGCTTTTGGGACACTGGGAAGCTGTTTTTT. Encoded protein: CVSSFWDTGKLFF.

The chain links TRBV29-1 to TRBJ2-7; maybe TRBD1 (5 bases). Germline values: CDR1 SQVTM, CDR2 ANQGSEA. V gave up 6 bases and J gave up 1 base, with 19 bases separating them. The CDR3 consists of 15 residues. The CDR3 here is CSVISRQPESYEQYF. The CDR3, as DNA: TGCAGCGTCATTTCTCGACAGCCAGAATCCTACGAGCAGTACTTC.

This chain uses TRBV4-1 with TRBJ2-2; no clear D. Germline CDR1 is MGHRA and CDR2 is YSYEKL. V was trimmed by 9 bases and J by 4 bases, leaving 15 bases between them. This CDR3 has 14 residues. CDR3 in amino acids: CASTRTSSTGELFF. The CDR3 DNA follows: TGCGCCAGTACCAGGACGAGCAGCACCGGGGAGCTGTTTTTT.

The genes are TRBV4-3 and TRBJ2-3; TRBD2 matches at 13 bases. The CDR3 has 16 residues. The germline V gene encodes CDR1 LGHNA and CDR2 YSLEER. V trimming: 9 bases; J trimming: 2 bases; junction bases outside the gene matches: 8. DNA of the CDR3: TGCGCCAGTAACCGGGGGACTAGCGGGACCACAGATACGCAGTATTTT. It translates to CASNRGTSGTTDTQYF.

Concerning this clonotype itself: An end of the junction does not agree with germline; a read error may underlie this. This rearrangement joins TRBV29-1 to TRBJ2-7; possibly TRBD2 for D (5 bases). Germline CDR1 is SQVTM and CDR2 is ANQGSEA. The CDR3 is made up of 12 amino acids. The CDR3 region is CSAGCDNHEEYF. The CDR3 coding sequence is TGCAGTGCGGGTTGTGATAATCACGAGGAGTACTTC.

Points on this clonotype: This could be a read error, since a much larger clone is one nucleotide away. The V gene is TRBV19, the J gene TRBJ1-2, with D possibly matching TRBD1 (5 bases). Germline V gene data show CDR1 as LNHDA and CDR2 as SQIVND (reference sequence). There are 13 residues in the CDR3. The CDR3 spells CVSSKGQHYGYTF. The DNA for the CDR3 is TGTGTCAGTAGTAAGGGGCAGCACTATGGCTACACCTTC.

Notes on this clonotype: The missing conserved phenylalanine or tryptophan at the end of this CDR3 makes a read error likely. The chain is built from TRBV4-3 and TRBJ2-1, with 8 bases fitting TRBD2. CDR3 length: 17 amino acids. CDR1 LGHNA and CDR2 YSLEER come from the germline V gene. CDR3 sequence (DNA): TGCGTCAGCAGCCATCTCGGGTCTAGCGGGCGCTACAATGAGCAGTTCTTA. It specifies CVSSHLGSSGRYNEQFL.

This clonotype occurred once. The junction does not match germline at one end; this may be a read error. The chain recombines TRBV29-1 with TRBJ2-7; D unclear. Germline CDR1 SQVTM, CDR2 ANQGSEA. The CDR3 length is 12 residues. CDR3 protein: CSVGSADYEHYF. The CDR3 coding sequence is TGCAGTGTTGGGTCCGCAGATTACGAGCATTACTTC.

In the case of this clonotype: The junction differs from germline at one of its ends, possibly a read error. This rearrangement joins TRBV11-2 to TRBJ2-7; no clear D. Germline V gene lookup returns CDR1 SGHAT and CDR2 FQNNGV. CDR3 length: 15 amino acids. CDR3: CACSSGRLYTREQYF. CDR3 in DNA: TGTGCCTGCAGCTCCGGACGGCTTTACACCCGCGAGCAGTACTTC.

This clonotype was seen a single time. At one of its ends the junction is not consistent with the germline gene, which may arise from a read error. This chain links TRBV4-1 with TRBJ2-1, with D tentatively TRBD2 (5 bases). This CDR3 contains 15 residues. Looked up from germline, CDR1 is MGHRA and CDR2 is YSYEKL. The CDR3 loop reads CAGSQEETAGRKQFF. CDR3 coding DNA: TGCGCCGGCAGCCAAGAAGAGACCGCGGGCCGGAAGCAGTTCTTC.

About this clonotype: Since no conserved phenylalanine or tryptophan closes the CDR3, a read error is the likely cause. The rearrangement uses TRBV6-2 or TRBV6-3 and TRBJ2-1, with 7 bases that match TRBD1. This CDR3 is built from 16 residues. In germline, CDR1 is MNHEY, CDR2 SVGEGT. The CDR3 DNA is TGTGCCAGCGGTTACAGGGGTACGGCCTCCTACAATGAGCAGTTCCTC. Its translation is CASGYRGTASYNEQFL.

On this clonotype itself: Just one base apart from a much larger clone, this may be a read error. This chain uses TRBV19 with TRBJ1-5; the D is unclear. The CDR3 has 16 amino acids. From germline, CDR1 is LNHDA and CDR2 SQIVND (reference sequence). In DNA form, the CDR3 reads TGTACCAGTACCACCTCGGACTTCCATAGCAATCAGCCCCAGCATTTT. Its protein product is CTSTTSDFHSNQPQHF.

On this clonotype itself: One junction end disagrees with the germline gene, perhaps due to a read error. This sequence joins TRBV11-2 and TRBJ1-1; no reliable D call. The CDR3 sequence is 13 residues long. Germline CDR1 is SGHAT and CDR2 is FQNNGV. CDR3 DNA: TGTACCAGCAGCTTGGGCCTGAACACTGAAGATTTCTTT. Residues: CTSSLGLNTEDFF.

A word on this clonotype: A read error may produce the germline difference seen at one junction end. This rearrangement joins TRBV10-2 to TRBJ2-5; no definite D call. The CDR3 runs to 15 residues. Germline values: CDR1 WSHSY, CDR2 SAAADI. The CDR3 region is CASALRPAIEETQYF. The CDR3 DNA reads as TGCGCCAGCGCACTGAGGCCTGCGATAGAAGAGACCCAATACTTC.

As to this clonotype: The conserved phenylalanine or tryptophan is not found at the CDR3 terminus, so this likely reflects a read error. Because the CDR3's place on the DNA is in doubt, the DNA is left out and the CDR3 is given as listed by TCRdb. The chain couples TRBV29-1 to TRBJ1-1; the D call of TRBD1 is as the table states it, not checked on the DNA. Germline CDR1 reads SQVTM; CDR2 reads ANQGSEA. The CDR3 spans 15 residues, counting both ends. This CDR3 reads CSVDGGWGMRTEDFI.